This T cell receptor beta chain emerged from a study of shared clonotypes between healthy human individuals. Study as a whole: Three plates each covered CD4 naive and memory; CD8 naive two, CD8 memory one. Study-wide results and limits: Between a few donors, naive CD4 clonotypes were shared at a level of about 5%.

V lost 1 base and J 5 bases, leaving 8 bases between the germline ends. Per germline, CDR1 SEHNR and CDR2 FQNEAQ (reference sequence). The CDR3 consists of 13 residues. This was a deep-level run. How the authors handled the data: Owing to the provision of junction-only sequences devoid of quality scores by immunoSEQ, filtering differed. Repertoires were generated with immunoSEQ multiplex PCR, while TCRdb's copy carries only in-frame clones and drops some. Clone size and the V and J calls come from that table; the DNA yielded D and trimming. Among around 2,000,000 clones listed, 93% were seen once. CD45RO-negative CD8 cells positively selected for CCR7 made up the naive population, which excluded terminally differentiated effector memory CD45RA+ cells. Regarding this clone: Its specificity is unknown. This sample also contains other DNA sequences that code for the same CDR3.

This TCR was recovered from a man younger than 35 in good health. Some clones in this sample may be carry-over from other donors' samples. Sequenced: naive CD8+ T cells from PBMCs. The chain carries TRBV7-9 and TRBJ1-2, with D unresolved. The chain's CDR3 is CASSLVGSYGYTF. The CDR3 DNA sequence: TGTGCCAGCAGCTTAGTGGGGAGTTATGGCTACACCTTC.